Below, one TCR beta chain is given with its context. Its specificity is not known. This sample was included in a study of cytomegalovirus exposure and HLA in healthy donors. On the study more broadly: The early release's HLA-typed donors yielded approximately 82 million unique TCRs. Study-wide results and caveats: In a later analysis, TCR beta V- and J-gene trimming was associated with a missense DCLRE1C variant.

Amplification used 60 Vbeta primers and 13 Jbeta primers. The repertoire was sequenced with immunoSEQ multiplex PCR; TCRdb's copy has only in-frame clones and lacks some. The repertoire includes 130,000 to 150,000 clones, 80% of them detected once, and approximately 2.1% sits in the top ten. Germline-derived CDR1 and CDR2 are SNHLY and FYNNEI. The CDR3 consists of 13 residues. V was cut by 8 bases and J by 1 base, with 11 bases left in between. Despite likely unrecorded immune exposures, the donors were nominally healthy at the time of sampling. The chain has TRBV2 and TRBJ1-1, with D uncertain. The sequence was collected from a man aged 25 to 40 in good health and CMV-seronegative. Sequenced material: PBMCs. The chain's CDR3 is CASGADRNTEAFF. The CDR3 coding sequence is TGTGCCAGCGGAGCAGACCGGAACACTGAAGCTTTCTTT. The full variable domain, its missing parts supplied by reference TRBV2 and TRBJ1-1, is EPEVTQTPSHQVTQMGQEVILRCVPISNHLYFYWYRQILGQKVEFLVSFYNNEISEKSEIFDDQFSVERPDGSNFTLKIRSTKLEDSAMYFCASGADRNTEAFFGQGTRLTVV.